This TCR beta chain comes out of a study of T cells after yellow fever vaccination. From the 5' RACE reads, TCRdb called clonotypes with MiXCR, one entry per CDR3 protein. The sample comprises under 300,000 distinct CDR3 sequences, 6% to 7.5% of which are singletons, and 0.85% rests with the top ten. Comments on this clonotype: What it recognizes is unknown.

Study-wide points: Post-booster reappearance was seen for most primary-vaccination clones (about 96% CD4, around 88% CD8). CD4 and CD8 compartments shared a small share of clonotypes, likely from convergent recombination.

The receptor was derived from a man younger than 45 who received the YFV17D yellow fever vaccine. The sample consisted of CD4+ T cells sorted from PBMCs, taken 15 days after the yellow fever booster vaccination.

The CDR3 nucleotides read TGCGCCAGCAGCCAAGAAGGCCGGGGGGGCTACTACAATGAGCAGTTCTTC. Residues: CASSQEGRGGYYNEQFF. This chain connects TRBV4-3 to TRBJ2-1; 8 positions match TRBD2. Germline CDR1 LGHNA, CDR2 YSLEER. V shed 0 bases, J shed 3 bases, and the junction held 7 bases outside the gene matches. CDR3 length: 17 residues.